This T cell receptor beta chain was sequenced in a study of blood T cell repertoires in COVID-19. Whole-study context: Sample material is recorded as cDNA or gDNA derived from T cells, B-cell-depleted T cells, or PBMCs.

Method: immunoSEQ multiplex PCR; TCRdb's copy keeps in-frame clones and lacks some. This sample yields a few hundred thousand clones, of which under 90% are seen a single time; around 10% belongs to the top ten. The V gene lost 1 base and the J gene lost 7 bases, with 10 bases spanning the gap. The CDR3 is 13 amino acids. Germline loops: CDR1 SGHTA, CDR2 FQGNSA. The sequence came from a woman aged 25-40 years with COVID-19, enrolled during active disease. The genes are TRBV7-2 and TRBJ1-2, with D tentatively TRBD1 (6 bases). Material for sequencing was peripheral blood. As DNA, the CDR3 is TGTGCCAGCAGCTTAGTACCCAGGGGTGGCTACACCTTC. Its translation: CASSLVPRGGYTF.